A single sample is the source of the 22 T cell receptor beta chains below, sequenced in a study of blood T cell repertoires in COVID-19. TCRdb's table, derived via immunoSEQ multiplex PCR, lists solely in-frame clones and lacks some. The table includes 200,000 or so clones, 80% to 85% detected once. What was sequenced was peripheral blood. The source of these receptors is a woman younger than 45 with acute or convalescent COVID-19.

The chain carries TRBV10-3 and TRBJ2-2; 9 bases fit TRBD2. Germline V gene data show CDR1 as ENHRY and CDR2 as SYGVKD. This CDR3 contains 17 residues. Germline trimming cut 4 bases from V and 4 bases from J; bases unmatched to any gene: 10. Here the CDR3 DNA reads TGTGCCATCAGTGGGACTCTAGCGGGAAGTTCCACCGGGGAGCTGTTTTTT. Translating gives CAISGTLAGSSTGELFF.

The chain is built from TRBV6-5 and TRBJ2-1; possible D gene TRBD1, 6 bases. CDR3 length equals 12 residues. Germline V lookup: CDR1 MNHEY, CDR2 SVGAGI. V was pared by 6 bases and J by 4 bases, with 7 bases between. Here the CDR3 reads CASSRGYNEQFF. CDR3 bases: TGTGCCAGCAGCAGGGGTTACAATGAGCAGTTCTTC.

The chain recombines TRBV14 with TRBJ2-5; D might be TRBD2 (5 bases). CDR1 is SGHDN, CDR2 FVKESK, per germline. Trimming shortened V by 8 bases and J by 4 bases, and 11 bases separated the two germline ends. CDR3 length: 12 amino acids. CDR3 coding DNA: TGTGCCAGCGGGGAGTATCGAGAGACCCAGTACTTC. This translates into CASGEYRETQYF.

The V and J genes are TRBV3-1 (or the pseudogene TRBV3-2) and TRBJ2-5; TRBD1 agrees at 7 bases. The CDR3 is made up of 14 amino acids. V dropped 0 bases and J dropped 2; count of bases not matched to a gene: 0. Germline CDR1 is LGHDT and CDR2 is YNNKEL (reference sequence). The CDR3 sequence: CASSQEGQQETQYF. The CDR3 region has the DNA TGTGCCAGCAGCCAAGAGGGACAGCAAGAGACCCAGTACTTC.

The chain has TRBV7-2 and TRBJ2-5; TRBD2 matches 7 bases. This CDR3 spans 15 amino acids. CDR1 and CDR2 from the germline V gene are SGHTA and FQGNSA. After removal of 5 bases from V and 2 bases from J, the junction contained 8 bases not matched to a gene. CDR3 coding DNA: TGTGCCAGCAGCCCGTACCTAGCGGCACAAGAGACCCAGTACTTC. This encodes CASSPYLAAQETQYF.

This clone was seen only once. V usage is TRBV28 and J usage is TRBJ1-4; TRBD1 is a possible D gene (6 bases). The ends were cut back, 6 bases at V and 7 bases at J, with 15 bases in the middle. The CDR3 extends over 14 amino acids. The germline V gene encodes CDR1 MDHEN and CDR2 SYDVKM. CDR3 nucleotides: TGTGCCAGCAGACAAACAGGGCTACGTGAAAAACTGTTTTTT. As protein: CASRQTGLREKLFF.

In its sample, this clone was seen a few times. CDR3 loop: CASRPRGLSGQPQHF. The CDR3 DNA sequence: TGTGCCAGCAGGCCCAGGGGGCTTAGTGGGCAGCCCCAGCATTTT. The rearrangement links TRBV28 to TRBJ1-5; 8 bases are a match to TRBD1. Germline trimming cut 6 bases from V and 7 bases from J; bases unmatched to any gene: 11. This CDR3 has 15 amino acids. Germline CDR1 is MDHEN and CDR2 is SYDVKM.

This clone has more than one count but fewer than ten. The CDR3 DNA is TGTGCCAGCAGCTCCCGGGGAGGGAATTTCTACGAGCAGTACTTC. Translating gives CASSSRGGNFYEQYF. The rearrangement uses TRBV7-6 and TRBJ2-7; 7 bases align to TRBD2. The CDR3 length is 15 residues. The V and J ends lost 4 bases and 3 bases, in that order; junction bases with no gene match: 9. Germline values: CDR1 SGHVS, CDR2 FNYEAQ.

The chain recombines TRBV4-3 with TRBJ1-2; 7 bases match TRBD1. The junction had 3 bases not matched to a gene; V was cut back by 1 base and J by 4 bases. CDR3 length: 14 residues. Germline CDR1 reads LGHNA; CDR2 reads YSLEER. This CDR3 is CASSQVTGPYGYTF. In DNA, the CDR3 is TGCGCCAGCAGCCAAGTGACAGGGCCCTATGGCTACACCTTC.

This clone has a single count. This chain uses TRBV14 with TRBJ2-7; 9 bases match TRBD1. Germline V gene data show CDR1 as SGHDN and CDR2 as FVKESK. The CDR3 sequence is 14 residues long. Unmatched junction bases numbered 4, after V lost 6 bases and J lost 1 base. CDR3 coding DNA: TGTGCCAGCAGTCCGGGACAGGGTTCCTACGAGCAGTACTTC. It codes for CASSPGQGSYEQYF.

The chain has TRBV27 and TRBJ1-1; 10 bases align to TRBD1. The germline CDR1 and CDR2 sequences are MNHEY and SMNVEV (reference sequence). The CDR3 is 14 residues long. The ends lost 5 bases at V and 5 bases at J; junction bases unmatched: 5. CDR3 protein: CASSEGQGYTEAFF. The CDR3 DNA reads TGTGCCAGCAGTGAGGGACAGGGGTATACTGAAGCTTTCTTT.

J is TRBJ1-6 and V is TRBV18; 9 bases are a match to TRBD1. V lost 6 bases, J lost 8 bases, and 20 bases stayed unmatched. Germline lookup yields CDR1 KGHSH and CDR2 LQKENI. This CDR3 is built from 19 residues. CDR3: CASSLESMSRTGADSPLHF. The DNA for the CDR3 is TGTGCCAGCTCTCTCGAATCTATGAGCCGGACAGGGGCAGATTCACCCCTCCACTTT.

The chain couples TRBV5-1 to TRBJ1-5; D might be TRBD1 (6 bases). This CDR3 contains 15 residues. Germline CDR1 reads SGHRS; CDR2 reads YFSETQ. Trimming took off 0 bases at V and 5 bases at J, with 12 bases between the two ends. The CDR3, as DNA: TGCGCCAGCAGCTTGGGGTCAGGGGTGGATCAGCCCCAGCATTTT. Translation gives CASSLGSGVDQPQHF. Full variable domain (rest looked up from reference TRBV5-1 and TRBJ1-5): KAGVTQTPRYLIKTRGQQVTLSCSPISGHRSVSWYQQTPGQGLQFLFEYFSETQRNKGNFPGRFSGRQFSNSRSEMNVSTLELGDSALYLCASSLGSGVDQPQHFGDGTRLSIL.

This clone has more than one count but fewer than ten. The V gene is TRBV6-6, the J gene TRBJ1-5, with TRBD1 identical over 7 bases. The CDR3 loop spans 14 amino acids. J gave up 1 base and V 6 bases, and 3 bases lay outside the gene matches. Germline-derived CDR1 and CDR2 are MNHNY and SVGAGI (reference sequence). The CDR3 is CASRRQGSNQPQHF. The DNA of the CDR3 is TGTGCCAGCAGGAGACAGGGAAGCAATCAGCCCCAGCATTTT.

The CDR3 sequence is CSVEVGGGGNQPQHF. The DNA for the CDR3 is TGCAGCGTTGAAGTAGGGGGAGGGGGCAATCAGCCCCAGCATTTT. This chain uses TRBV29-1 with TRBJ1-5; tentatively, D is TRBD1 (6 bases). CDR3 length equals 15 residues. Between the trimmed V and J ends, which lost 1 base and 2 bases, there was a span of 12 bases. The germline CDR1 and CDR2 sequences are SQVTM and ANQGSEA.

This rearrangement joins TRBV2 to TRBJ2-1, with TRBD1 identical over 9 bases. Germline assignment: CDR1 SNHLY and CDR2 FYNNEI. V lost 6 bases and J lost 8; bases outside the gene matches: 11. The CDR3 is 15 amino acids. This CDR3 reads CASRAGTGYGDEQFF. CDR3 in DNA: TGTGCCAGCAGGGCCGGGACAGGGTATGGGGATGAGCAGTTCTTC.

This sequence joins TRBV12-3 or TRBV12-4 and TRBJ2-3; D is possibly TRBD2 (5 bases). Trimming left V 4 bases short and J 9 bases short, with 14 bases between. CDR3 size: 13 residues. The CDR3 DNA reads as TGTGCCAGCAGTTCCCCCCGGGAATGGACGCAGTATTTT. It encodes CASSSPREWTQYF.

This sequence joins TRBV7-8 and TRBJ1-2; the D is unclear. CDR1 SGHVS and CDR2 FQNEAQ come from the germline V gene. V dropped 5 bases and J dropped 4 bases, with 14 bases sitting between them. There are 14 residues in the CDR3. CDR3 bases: TGTGCCAGCAGCCCCCTAGTTGGTCCCTATGGCTACACCTTC. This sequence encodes CASSPLVGPYGYTF.

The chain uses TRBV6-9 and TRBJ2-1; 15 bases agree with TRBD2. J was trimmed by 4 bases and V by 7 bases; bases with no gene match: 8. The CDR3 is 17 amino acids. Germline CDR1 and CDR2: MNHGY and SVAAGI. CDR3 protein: CASTRTSGRAKYNEQFF. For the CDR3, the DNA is TGTGCCAGCACCCGGACTAGCGGGAGGGCTAAATACAATGAGCAGTTCTTC.

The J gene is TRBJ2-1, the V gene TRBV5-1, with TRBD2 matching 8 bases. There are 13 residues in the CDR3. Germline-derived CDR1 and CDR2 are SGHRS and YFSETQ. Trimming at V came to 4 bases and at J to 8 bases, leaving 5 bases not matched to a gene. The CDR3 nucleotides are TGCGCCAGCAGCCAACTGACTAGCGATGAGCAGTTCTTC. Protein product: CASSQLTSDEQFF.

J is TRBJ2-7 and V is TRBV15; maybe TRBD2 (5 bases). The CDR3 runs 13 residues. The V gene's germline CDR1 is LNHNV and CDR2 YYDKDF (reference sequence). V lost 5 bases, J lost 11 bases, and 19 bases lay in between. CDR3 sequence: CATSLNRGDREYF. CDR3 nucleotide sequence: TGTGCCACCAGCCTGAACCGGGGAGACCGGGAGTACTTC. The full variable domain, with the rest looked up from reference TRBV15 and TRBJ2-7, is DAMVIQNPRYQVTQFGKPVTLSCSQTLNHNVMYWYQQKSSQAPKLLFHYYDKDFNNEADTPDNFQSRRPNTSFCFLDIRSPGLGDTAMYLCATSLNRGDREYFGPGTRLTVT.

The CDR3 nucleotides are TGTGCCAGCAGTCCAGGGTACGGAAACACCATATATTTT. Amino acids: CASSPGYGNTIYF. The chain recombines TRBV2 with TRBJ1-3, with a weak D call TRBD1 (5 bases). Germline V gene sequence: CDR1 SNHLY, CDR2 FYNNEI. The CDR3 covers 13 residues. With 5 bases removed from V and 4 bases from J, the gap between germline ends came to 9 bases. Full variable domain (missing parts from reference TRBV2 and TRBJ1-3): EPEVTQTPSHQVTQMGQEVILRCVPISNHLYFYWYRQILGQKVEFLVSFYNNEISEKSEIFDDQFSVERPDGSNFTLKIRSTKLEDSAMYFCASSPGYGNTIYFGEGSWLTVV.